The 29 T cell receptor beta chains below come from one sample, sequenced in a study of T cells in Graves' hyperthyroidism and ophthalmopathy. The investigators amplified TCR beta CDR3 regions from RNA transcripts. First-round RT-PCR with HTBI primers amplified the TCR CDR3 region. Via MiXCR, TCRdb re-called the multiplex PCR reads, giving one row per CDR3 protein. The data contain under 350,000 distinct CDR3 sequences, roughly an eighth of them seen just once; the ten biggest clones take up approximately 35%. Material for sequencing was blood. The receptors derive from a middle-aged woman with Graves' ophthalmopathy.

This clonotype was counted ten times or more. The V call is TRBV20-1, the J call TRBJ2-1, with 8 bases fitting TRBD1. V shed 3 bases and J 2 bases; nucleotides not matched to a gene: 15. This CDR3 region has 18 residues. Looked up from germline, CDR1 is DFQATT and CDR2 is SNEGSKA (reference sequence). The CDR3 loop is CSASRTGWEFRPYNEQFF. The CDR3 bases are TGCAGTGCTAGTAGGACAGGGTGGGAATTTAGACCCTACAATGAGCAGTTCTTC.

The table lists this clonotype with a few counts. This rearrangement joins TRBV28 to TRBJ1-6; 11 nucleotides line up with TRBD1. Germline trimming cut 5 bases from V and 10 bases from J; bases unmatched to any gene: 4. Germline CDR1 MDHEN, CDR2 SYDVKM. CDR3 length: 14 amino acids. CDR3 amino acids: CASSPGDRGSPLHF. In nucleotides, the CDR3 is TGTGCCAGCAGTCCCGGGGACAGGGGGTCACCCCTCCACTTT.

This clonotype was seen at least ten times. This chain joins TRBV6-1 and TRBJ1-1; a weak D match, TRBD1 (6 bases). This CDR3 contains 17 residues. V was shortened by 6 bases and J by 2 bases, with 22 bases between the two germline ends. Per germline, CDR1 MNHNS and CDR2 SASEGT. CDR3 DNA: TGTGCCAGCAGGGAAAACAGGGAGATCTTAAAAAACACTGAAGCTTTCTTT. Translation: CASRENREILKNTEAFF.

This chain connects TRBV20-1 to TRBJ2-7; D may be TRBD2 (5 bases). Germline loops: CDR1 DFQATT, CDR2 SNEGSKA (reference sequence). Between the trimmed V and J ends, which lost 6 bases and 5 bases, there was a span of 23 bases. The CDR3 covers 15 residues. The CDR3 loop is CSAPDFTRFVNEQYF. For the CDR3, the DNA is TGCAGTGCCCCCGACTTTACTAGGTTTGTTAACGAGCAGTACTTC.

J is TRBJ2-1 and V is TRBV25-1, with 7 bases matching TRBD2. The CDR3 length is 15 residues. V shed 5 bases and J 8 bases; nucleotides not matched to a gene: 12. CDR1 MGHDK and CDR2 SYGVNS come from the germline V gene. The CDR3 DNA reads TGTGCCAGCAGTCCCTGGCGGGAGAATCTGGATGAGCAGTTCTTC. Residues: CASSPWRENLDEQFF.

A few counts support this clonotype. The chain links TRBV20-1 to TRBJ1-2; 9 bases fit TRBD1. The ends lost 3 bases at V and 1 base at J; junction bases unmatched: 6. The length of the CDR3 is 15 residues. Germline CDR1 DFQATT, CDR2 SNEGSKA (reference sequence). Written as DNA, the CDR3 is TGCAGTGCTAGTGGAGGGACAGGGTATAACTATGGCTACACCTTC. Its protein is CSASGGTGYNYGYTF.

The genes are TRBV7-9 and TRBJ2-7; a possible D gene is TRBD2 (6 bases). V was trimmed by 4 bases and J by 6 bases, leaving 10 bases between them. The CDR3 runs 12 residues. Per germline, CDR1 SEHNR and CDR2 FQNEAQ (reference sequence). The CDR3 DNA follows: TGTGCCAGCAGCTCGTGGGACTGCGAGCAGTACTTC. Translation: CASSSWDCEQYF.

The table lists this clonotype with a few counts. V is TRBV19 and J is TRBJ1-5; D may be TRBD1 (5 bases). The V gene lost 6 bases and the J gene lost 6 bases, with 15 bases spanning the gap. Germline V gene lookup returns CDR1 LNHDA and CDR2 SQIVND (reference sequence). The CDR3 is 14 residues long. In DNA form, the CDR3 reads TGTGCCAGTAGCATGGGGGGGGTCGGTCAGCCCCAGCATTTT. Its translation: CASSMGGVGQPQHF. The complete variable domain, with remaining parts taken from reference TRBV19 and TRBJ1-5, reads DGGITQSPKYLFRKEGQNVTLSCEQNLNHDAMYWYRQDPGQGLRLIYYSQIVNDFQKGDIAEGYSVSREKKESFPLTVTSAQKNPTAFYLCASSMGGVGQPQHFGDGTRLSIL.

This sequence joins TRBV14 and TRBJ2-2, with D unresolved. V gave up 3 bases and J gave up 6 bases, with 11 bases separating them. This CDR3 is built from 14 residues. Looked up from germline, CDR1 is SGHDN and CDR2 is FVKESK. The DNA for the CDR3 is TGTGCCAGCAGCCAGAAAATTGATGCCGGGGAGCTGTTTTTT. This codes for CASSQKIDAGELFF.

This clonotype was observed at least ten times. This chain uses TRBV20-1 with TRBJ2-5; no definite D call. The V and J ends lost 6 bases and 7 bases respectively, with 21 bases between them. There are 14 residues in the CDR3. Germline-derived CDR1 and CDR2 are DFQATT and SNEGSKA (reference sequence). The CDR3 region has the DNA TGCAGTGCCCAAGATCCCCAAGGGTGGGCGACCCAGTACTTC. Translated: CSAQDPQGWATQYF.

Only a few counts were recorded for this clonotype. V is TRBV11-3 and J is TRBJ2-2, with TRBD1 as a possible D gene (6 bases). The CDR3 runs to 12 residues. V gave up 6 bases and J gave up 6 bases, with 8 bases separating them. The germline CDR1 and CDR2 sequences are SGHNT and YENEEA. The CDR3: CASSPGAGELFF. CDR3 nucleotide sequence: TGTGCCAGCAGTCCAGGGGCCGGGGAGCTGTTTTTT. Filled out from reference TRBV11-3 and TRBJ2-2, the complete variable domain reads EAGVVQSPRYKIIEKKQPVAFWCNPISGHNTLYWYLQNLGQGPELLIRYENEEAVDDSQLPKDRFSAERLKGVDSTLKIQPAELGDSAVYLCASSPGAGELFFGEGSRLTVL.

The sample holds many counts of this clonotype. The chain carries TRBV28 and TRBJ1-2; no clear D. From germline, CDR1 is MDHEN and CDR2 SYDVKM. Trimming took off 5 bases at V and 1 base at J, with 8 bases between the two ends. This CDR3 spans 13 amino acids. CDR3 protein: CASSPPINYGYTF. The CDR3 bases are TGTGCCAGCAGTCCCCCCATTAACTATGGCTACACCTTC.

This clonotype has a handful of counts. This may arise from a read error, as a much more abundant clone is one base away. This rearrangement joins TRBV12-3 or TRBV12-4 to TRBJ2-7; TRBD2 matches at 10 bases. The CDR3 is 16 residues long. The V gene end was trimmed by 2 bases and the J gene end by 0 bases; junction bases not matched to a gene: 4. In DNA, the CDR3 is TGTGCCAGCAGTTTACGTAGCGGGGGGAGCTCCTACGAGCAGTACTTC. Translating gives CASSLRSGGSSYEQYF.

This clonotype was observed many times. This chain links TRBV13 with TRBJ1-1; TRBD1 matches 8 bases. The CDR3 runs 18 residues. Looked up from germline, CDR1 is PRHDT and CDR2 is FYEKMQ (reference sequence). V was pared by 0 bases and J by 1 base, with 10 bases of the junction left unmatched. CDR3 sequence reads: CASSLGRFTGGTNTEAFF. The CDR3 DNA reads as TGTGCCAGCAGCTTAGGTAGATTTACAGGGGGGACGAACACTGAAGCTTTCTTT.

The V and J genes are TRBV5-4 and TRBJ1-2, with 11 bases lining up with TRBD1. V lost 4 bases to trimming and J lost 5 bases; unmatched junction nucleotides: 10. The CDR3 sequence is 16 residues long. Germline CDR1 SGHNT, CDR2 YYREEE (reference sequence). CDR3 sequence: CASSMDPGQGGYGYTF. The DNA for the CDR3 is TGTGCCAGCAGCATGGATCCGGGACAGGGGGGGTATGGCTACACCTTC.

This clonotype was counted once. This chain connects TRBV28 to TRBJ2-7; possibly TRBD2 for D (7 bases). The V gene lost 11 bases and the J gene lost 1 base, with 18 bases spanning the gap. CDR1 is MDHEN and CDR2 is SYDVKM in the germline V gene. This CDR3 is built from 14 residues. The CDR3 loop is CAARRGGRSYEQYF. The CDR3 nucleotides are TGTGCCGCTAGAAGGGGGGGGCGTTCCTACGAGCAGTACTTC.

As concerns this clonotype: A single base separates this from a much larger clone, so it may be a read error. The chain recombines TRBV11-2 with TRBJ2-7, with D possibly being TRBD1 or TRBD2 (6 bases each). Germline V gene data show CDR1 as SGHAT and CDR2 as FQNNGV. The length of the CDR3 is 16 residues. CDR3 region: CANSAGRDTLTYEQYF. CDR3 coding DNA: TGTGCCAACAGCGCGGGACGGGACACCCTCACCTACGAGCAGTACTTC.

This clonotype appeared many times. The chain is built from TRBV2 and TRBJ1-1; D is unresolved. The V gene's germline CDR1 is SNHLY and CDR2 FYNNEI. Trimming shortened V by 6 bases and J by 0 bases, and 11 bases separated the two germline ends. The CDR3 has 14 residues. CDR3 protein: CASSSLGVNTEAFF. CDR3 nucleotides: TGTGCCAGCAGCTCCCTCGGGGTGAACACTGAAGCTTTCTTT. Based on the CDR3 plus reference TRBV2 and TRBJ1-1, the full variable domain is EPEVTQTPSHQVTQMGQEVILRCVPISNHLYFYWYRQILGQKVEFLVSFYNNEISEKSEIFDDQFSVERPDGSNFTLKIRSTKLEDSAMYFCASSSLGVNTEAFFGQGTRLTVV.

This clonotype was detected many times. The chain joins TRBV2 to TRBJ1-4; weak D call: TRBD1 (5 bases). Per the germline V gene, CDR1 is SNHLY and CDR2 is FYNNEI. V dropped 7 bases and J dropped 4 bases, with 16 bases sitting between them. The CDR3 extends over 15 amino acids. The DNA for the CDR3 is TGTGCCAGCACAAGTTTTGACGGACATAATGAAAAACTGTTTTTT. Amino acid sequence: CASTSFDGHNEKLFF.

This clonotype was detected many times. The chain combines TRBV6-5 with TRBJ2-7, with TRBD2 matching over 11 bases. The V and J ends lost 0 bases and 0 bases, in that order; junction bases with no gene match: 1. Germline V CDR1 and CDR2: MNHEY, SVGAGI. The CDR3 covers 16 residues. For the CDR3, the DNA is TGTGCCAGCAGTTACTCGGGACTAGCGGCCTCCTACGAGCAGTACTTC. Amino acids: CASSYSGLAASYEQYF.

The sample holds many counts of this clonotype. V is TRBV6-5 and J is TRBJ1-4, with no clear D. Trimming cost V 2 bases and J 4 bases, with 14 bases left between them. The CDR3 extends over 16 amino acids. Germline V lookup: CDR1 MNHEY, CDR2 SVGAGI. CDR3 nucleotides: TGTGCCAGCAGTTACACAGCCCGGGATGATAATGAAAAACTGTTTTTT. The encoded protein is CASSYTARDDNEKLFF.

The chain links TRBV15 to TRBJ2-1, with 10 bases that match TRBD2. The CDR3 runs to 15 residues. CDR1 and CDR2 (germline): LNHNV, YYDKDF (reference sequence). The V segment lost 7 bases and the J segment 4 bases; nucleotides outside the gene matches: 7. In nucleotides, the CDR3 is TGTGCCACCAACAAAGGACTAGCGGAGTACAATGAGCAGTTCTTC. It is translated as CATNKGLAEYNEQFF.

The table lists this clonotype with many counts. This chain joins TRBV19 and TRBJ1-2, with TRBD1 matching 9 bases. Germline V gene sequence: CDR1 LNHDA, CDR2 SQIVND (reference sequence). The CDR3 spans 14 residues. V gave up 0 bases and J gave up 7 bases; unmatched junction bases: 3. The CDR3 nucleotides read TGTGCCAGTAGTATAGATTGGACAGGGGCTGGCTACACCTTC. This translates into CASSIDWTGAGYTF.

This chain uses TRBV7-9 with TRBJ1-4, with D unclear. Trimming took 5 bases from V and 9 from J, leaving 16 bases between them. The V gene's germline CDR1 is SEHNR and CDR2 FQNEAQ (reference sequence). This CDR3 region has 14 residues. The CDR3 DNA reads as TGTGCCAGCAGCCGGAGGCCTATCGCGAAAAAACTGTTTTTT. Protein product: CASSRRPIAKKLFF.

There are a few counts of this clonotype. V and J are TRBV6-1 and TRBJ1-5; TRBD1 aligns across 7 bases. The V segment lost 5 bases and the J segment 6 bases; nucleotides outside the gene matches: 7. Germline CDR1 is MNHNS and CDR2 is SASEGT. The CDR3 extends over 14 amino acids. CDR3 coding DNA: TGTGCCAGCAGTTTTGACAGGGCGGCTCAGCCCCAGCATTTT. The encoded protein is CASSFDRAAQPQHF.

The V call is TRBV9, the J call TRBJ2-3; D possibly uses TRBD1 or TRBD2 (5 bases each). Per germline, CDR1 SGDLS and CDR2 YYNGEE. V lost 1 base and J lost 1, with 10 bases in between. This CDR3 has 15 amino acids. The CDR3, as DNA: TGTGCCAGCAGCGTATTCGGGACCGGCACAGATACGCAGTATTTT. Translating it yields CASSVFGTGTDTQYF.

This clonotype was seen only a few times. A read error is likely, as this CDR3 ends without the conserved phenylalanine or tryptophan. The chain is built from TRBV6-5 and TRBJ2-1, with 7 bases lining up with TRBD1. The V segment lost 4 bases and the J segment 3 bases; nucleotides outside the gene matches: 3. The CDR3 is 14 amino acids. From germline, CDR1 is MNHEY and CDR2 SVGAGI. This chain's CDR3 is CASSWGQYYNEQFS. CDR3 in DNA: TGTGCCAGCAGTTGGGGACAGTACTACAATGAGCAGTTCTCC.

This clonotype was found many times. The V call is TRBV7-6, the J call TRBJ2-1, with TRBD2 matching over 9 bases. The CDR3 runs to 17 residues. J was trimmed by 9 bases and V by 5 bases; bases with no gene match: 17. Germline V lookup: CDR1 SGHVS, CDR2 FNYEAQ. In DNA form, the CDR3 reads TGTGCCAGCAGCCCCCAAGGTGCTAGCGGGGTCCCCGGTGAGCAGTTCTTC. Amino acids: CASSPQGASGVPGEQFF.

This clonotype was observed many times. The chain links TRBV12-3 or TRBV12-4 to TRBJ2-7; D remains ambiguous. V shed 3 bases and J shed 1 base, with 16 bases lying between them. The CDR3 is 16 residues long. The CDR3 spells CASSFRRVLGSYEQYF. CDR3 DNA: TGTGCCAGCAGTTTTCGACGAGTTCTGGGGTCCTACGAGCAGTACTTC.